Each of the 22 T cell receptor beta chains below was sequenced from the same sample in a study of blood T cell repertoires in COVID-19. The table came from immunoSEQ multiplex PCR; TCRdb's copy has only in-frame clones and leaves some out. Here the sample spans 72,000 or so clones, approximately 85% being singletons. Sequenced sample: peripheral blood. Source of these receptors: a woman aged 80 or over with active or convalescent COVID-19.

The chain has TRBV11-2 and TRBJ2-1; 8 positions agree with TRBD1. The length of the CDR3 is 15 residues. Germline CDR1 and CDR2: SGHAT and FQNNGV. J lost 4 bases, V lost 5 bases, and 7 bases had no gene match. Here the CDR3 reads CASSADGTGYNEQFF. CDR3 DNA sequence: TGTGCCAGCAGCGCGGACGGGACAGGATACAATGAGCAGTTCTTC.

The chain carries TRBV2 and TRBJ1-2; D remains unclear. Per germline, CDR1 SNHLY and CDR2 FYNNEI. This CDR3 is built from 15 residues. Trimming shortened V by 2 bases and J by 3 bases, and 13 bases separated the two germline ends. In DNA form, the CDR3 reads TGTGCCAGCAGTGAACAGGCCCCCCAACACTATGGCTACACCTTC. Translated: CASSEQAPQHYGYTF.

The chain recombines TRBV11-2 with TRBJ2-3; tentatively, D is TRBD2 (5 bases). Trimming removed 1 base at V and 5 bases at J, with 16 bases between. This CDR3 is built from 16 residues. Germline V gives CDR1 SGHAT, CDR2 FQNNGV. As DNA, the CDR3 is TGTGCCAGCAGCTTAGTTCTCAGGACTTGGGGAGATACGCAGTATTTT. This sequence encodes CASSLVLRTWGDTQYF.

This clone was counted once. This CDR3 reads CASSLAAPTNEKLFF. In DNA form, the CDR3 reads TGTGCCAGCAGCTTAGCGGCTCCAACTAATGAAAAACTGTTTTTT. This chain links TRBV7-9 with TRBJ1-4; unclear D gene. V lost 0 bases and J 0 bases, leaving 5 bases between the germline ends. CDR1 is SEHNR, CDR2 FQNEAQ, per germline (reference sequence). The CDR3 loop spans 15 amino acids.

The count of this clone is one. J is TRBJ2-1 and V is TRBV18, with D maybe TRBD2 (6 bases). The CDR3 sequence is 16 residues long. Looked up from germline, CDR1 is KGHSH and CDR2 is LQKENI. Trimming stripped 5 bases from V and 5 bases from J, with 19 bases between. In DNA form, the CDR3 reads TGTGCCAGCTCAGACATCGGCGCTAGCGCCCACAATGAGCAGTTCTTC. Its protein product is CASSDIGASAHNEQFF.

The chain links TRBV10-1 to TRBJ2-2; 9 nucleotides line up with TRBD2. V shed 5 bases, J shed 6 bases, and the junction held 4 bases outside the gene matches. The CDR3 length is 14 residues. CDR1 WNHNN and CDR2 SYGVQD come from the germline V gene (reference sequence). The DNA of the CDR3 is TGCGCCAGCAGTCGGCTAGCGGGGTCCGGGGAGCTGTTTTTT. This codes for CASSRLAGSGELFF.

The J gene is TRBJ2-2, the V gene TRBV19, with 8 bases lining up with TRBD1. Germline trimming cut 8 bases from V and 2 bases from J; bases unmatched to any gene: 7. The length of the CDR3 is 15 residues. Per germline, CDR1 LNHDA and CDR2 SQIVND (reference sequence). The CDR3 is CASFPGQVNTGELFF. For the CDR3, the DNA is TGTGCCAGTTTCCCGGGACAGGTCAACACCGGGGAGCTGTTTTTT.

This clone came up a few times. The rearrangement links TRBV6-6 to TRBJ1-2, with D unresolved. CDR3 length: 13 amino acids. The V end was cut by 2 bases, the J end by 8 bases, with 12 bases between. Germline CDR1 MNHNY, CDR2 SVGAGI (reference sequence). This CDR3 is CASSYSSGSGYTF. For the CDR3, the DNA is TGTGCCAGCAGTTACAGCTCCGGGAGCGGCTACACCTTC.

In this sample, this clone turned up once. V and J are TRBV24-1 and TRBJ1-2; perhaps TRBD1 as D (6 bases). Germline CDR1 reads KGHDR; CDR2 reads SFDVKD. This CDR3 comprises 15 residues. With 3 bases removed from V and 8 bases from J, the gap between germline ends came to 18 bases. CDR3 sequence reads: CATSDTGRGGEGYTF. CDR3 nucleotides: TGTGCCACCAGTGATACCGGGAGGGGGGGAGAAGGCTACACCTTC.

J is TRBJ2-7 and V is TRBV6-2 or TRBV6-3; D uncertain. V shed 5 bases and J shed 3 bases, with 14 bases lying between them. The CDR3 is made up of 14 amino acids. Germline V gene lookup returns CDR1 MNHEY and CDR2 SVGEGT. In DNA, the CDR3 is TGTGCCAGCAGTCCCCGATCAGTCCTCTACGAGCAGTACTTC. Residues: CASSPRSVLYEQYF.

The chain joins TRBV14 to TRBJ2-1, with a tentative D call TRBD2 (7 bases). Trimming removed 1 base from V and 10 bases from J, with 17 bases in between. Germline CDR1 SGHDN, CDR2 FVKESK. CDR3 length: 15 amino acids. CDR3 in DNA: TGTGCCAGCAGCCAAGCTGGGGGGGGCTCCAGGGAGCAGTTCTTC. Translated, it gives CASSQAGGGSREQFF.

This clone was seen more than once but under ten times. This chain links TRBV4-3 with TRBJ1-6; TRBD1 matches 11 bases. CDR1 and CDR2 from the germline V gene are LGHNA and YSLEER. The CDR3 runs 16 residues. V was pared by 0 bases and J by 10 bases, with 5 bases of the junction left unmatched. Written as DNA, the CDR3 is TGCGCCAGCAGCCAAGAATTTGGGACAGGGGGATCACCCCTCCACTTT. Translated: CASSQEFGTGGSPLHF.

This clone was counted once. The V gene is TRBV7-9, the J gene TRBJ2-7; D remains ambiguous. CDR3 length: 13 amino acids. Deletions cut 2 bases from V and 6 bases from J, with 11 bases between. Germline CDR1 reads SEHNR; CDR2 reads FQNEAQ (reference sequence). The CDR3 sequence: CASSLIALSEQYF. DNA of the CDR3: TGTGCCAGCAGCTTAATAGCTCTATCCGAGCAGTACTTC. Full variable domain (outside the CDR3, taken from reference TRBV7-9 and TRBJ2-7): DTGVSQNPRHKITKRGQNVTFRCDPISEHNRLYWYRQTLGQGPEFLTYFQNEAQLEKSRLLSDRFSAERPKGSFSTLEIQRTEQGDSAMYLCASSLIALSEQYFGPGTRLTVT.

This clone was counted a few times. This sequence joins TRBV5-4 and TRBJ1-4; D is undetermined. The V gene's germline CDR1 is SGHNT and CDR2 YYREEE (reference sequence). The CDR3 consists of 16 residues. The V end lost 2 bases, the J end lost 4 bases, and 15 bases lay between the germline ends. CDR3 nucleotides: TGTGCCAGCAGCTTAGGAGCGGCAGGCCTTAATGAAAAACTGTTTTTT. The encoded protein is CASSLGAAGLNEKLFF.

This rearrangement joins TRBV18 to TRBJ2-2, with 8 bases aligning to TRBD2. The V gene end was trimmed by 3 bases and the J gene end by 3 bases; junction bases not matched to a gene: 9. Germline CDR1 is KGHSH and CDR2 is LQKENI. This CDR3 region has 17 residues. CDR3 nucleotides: TGTGCCAGCTCACCTCTAGCGGGCACGGTGGACACCGGGGAGCTGTTTTTT. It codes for CASSPLAGTVDTGELFF.

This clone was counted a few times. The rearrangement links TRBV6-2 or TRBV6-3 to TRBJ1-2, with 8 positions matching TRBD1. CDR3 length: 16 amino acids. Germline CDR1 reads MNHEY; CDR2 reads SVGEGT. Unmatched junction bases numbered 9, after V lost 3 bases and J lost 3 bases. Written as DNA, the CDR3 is TGTGCCAGCAGTTATCAGGCGGGACAGGTCGACTATGGCTACACCTTC. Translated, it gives CASSYQAGQVDYGYTF.

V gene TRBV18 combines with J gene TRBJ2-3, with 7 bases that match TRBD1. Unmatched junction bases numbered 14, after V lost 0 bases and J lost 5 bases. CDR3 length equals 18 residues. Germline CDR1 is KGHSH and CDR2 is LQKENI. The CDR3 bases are TGTGCCAGCTCACCACCCCCCCCGAGGGGGCACTTAGGAGATACGCAGTATTTT. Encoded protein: CASSPPPPRGHLGDTQYF.

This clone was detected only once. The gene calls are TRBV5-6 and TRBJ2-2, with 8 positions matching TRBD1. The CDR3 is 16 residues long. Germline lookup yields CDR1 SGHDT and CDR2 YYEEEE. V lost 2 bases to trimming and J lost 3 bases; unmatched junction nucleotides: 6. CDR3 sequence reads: CASSFSGTGDTGELFF. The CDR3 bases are TGTGCCAGCAGCTTCTCCGGGACAGGAGACACCGGGGAGCTGTTTTTT.

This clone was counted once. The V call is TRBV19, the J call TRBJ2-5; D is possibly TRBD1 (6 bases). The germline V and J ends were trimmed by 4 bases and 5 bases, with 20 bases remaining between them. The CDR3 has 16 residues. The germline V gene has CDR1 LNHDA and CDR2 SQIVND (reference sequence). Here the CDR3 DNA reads TGTGCCAGTAGTACCTGGCTGGATTGGGGGCAGGAGACCCAGTACTTC. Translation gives CASSTWLDWGQETQYF. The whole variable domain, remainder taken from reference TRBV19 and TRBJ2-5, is DGGITQSPKYLFRKEGQNVTLSCEQNLNHDAMYWYRQDPGQGLRLIYYSQIVNDFQKGDIAEGYSVSREKKESFPLTVTSAQKNPTAFYLCASSTWLDWGQETQYFGPGTRLLVL.

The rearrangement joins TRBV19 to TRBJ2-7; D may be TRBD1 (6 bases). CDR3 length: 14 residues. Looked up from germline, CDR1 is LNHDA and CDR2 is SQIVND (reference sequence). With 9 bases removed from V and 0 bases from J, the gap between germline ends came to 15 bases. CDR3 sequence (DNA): TGTGCCAGAATACAGGGTCGTAACTCCTACGAGCAGTACTTC. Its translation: CARIQGRNSYEQYF.

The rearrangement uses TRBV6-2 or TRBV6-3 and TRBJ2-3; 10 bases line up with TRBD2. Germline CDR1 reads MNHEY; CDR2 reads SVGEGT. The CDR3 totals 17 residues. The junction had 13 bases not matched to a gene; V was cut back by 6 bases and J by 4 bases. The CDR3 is CASSHNERGGLADTQYF. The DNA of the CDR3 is TGTGCCAGCAGCCACAACGAGCGGGGGGGCCTAGCAGATACGCAGTATTTT.

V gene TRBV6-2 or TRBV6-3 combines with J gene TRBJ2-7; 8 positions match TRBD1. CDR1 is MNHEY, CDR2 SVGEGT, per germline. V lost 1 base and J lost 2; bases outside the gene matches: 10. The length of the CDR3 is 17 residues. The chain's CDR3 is CASSYLLGTGVPYEQYF. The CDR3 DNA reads TGTGCCAGCAGTTACTTGTTGGGGACAGGAGTTCCCTACGAGCAGTACTTC.